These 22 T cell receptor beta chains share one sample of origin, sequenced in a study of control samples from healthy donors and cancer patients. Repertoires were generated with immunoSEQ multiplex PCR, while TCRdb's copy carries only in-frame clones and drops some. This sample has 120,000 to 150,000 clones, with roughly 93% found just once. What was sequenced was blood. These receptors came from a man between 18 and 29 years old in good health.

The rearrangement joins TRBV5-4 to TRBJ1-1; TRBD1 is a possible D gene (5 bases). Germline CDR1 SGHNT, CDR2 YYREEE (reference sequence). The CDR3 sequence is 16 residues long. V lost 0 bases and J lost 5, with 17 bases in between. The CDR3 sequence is CASSLGQGRYDTEAFF. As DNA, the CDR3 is TGTGCCAGCAGCTTGGGCCAGGGCAGGTACGATACTGAAGCTTTCTTT.

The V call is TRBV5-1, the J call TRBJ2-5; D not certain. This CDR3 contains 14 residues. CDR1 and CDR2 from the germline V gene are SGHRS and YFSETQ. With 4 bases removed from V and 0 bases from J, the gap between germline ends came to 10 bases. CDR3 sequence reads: CASSPNRHQETQYF. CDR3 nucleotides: TGCGCCAGCAGCCCAAATCGGCACCAAGAGACCCAGTACTTC.

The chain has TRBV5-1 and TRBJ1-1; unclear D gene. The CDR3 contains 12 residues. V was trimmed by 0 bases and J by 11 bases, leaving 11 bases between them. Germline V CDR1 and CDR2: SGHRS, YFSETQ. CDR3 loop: CASSLGSSNAFF. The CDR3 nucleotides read TGCGCCAGCAGCTTGGGGTCATCGAATGCTTTCTTT.

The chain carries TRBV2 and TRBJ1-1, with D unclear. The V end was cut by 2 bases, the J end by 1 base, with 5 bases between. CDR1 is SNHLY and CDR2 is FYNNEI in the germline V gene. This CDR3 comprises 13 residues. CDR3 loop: CASSERQNTEAFF. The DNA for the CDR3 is TGTGCCAGCAGTGAACGACAGAACACTGAAGCTTTCTTT.

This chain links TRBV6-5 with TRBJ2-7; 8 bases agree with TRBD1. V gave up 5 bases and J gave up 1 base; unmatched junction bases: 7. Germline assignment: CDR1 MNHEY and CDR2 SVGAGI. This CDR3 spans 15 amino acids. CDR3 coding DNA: TGTGCCAGCAGTATCCCGGACAGGGCATCCTACGAGCAGTACTTC. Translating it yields CASSIPDRASYEQYF.

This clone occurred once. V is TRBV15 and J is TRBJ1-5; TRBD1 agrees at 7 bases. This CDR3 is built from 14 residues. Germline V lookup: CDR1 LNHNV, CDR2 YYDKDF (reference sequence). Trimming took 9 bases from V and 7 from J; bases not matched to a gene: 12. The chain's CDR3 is CATGGRGPNQPQHF. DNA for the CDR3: TGTGCCACAGGGGGCAGGGGCCCGAACCAGCCCCAGCATTTT.

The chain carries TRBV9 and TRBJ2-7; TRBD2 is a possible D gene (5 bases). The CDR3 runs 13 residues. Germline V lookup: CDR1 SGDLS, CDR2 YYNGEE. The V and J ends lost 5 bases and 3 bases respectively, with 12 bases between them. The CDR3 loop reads CASSLGLYYEQYF. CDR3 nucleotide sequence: TGTGCCAGCAGTCTAGGACTGTACTACGAGCAGTACTTC.

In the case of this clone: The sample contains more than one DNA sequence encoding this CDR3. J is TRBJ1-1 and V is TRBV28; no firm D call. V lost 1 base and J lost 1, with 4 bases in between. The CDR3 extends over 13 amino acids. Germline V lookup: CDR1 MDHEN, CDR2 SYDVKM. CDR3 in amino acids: CASSLSGNTEAFF. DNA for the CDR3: TGTGCCAGCAGTTTATCGGGGAACACTGAAGCTTTCTTT. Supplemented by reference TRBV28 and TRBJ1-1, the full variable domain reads DVKVTQSSRYLVKRTGEKVFLECVQDMDHENMFWYRQDPGLGLRLIYFSYDVKMKEKGDIPEGYSVSREKKERFSLILESASTNQTSMYLCASSLSGNTEAFFGQGTRLTVV.

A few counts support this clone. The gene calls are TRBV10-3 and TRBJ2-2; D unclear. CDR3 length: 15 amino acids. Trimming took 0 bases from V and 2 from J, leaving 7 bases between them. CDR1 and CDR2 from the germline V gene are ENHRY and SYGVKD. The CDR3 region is CAISESSDNTGELFF. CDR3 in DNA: TGTGCCATCAGTGAGTCCTCCGACAACACCGGGGAGCTGTTTTTT.

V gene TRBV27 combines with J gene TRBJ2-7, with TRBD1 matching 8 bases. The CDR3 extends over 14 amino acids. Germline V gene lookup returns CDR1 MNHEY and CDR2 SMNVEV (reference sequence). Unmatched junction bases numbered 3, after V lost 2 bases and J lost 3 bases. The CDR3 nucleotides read TGTGCCAGCAGTTTAACGGACAGGGTCTACGAGCAGTACTTC. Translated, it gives CASSLTDRVYEQYF.

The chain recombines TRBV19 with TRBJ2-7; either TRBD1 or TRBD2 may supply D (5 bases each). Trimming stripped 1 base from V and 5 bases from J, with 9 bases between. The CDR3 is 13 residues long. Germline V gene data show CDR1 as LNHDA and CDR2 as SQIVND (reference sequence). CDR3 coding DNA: TGTGCCAGTAGTATAGTGTTGGGGGACGAGCAGTACTTC. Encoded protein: CASSIVLGDEQYF. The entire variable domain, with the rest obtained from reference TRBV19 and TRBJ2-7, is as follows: DGGITQSPKYLFRKEGQNVTLSCEQNLNHDAMYWYRQDPGQGLRLIYYSQIVNDFQKGDIAEGYSVSREKKESFPLTVTSAQKNPTAFYLCASSIVLGDEQYFGPGTRLTVT.

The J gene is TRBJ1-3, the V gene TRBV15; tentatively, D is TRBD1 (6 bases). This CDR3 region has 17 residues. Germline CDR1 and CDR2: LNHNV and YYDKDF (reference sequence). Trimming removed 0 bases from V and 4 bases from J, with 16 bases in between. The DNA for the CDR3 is TGTGCCACCAGCAGAGATCTATCGGGGGCACTCGGAAACACCATATATTTT. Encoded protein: CATSRDLSGALGNTIYF.

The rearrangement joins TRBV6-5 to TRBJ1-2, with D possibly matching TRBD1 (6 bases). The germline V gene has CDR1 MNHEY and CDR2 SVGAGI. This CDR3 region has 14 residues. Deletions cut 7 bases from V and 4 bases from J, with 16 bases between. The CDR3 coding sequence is TGTGCCAGCACCGAGACAGGTGTAGGCTATGGCTACACCTTC. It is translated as CASTETGVGYGYTF.

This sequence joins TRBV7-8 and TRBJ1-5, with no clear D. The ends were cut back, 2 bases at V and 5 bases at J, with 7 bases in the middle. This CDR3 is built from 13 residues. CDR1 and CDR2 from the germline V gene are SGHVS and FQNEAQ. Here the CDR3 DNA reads TGTGCCAGCAGCTTAATAGGGTATCAGCCCCAGCATTTT. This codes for CASSLIGYQPQHF.

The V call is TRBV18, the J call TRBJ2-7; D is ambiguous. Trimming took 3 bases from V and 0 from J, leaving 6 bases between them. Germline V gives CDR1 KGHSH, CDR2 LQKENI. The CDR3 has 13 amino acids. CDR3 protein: CASSPATSYEQYF. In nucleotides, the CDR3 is TGTGCCAGCTCACCTGCGACCTCCTACGAGCAGTACTTC.

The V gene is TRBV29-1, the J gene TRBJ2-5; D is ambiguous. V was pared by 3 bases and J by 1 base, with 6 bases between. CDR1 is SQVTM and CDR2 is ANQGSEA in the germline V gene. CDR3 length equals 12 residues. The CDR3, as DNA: TGCAGCGTTGATGATCGCCAAGAGACCCAGTACTTC. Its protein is CSVDDRQETQYF.

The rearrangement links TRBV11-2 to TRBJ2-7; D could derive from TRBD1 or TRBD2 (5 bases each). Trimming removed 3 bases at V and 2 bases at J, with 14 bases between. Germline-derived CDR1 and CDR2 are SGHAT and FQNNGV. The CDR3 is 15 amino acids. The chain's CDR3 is CASSLFTGTAYEQYF. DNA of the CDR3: TGTGCCAGCAGCTTGTTCACGGGGACCGCCTACGAGCAGTACTTC.

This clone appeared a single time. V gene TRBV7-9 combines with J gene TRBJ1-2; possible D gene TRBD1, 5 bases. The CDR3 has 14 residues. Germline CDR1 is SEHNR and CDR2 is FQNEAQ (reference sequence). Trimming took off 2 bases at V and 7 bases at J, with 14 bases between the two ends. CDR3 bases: TGTGCCAGCAGCTTAAGGCAGGGTCCCTTTGGCTACACCTTC. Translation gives CASSLRQGPFGYTF.

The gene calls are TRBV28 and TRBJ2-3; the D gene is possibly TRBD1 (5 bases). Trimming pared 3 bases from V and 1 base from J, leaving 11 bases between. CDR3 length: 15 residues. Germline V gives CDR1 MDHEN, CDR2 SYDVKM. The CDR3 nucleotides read TGTGCCAGCAGTTTTAGGGGATTGGGCACAGATACGCAGTATTTT. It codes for CASSFRGLGTDTQYF.

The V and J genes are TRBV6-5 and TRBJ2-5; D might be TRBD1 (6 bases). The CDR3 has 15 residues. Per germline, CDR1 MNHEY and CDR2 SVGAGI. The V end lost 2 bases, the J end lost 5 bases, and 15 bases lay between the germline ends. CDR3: CASSYDEGVGETQYF. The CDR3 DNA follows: TGTGCCAGCAGTTACGACGAGGGGGTTGGGGAGACCCAGTACTTC.

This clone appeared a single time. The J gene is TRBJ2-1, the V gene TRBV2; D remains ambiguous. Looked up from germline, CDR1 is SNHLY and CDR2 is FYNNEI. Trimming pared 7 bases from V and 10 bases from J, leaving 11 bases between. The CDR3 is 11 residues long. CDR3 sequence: CASNWGQEQFF. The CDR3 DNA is TGTGCCAGCAATTGGGGTCAAGAGCAGTTCTTC.

The chain's CDR3 is CASSLRPQVMNTEAFF. The CDR3 DNA follows: TGTGCCAGCAGCTTGCGCCCTCAGGTAATGAACACTGAAGCTTTCTTT. The J gene is TRBJ1-1, the V gene TRBV5-6, with unresolved D. Trimming left V 1 base short and J 0 bases short, with 13 bases between. Germline CDR1 and CDR2: SGHDT and YYEEEE. The CDR3 is 16 amino acids.